What follows is one TCR beta chain and its context. This sample is part of a study of blood T cell repertoires in COVID-19. Across the whole study: Acute-phase and convalescent COVID-19 samples originated in the United States, Italy and Spain. The analysed material was cDNA or gDNA that came from T cells, B-cell-depleted T cells, or PBMCs.

Per the authors' pipeline: Reference gene primers were amplified, and this amplification served to estimate nucleated cell counts. Clones were read by immunoSEQ multiplex PCR, and TCRdb kept only the in-frame ones, dropping some. The V and J calls and clone size are taken from that table; D and trimming were inferred from the DNA. This table holds more than 50,000 clones, around 90% found once. Sequenced: peripheral blood. This TCR was recovered from a human donor with active COVID-19. The donor label of this sample is uncertain.

The CDR3 is CASRPGALSNQPQHF. In nucleotides, the CDR3 is TGTGCCAGCAGGCCAGGGGCCCTTAGCAATCAGCCCCAGCATTTT. This chain joins TRBV6-5 and TRBJ1-5; possibly TRBD1 for D (6 bases). Germline lookup yields CDR1 MNHEY and CDR2 SVGAGI. Trimming stripped 6 bases from V and 0 bases from J, with 12 bases between. The CDR3 is 15 residues long.